Each of the 8 T cell receptor beta chains below was sequenced from the same sample in a study of blood T cell repertoires in COVID-19. Using immunoSEQ multiplex PCR, the repertoire was profiled, and TCRdb retains in-frame clones only, with some absent. The sample consists of a few hundred thousand clones, around 86% of them appearing once. The specimen was peripheral blood. The source is a woman aged 70 to 79 with active or convalescent COVID-19.

The J gene is TRBJ2-3, the V gene TRBV7-2; 11 bases map to TRBD2. V lost 6 bases to trimming and J lost 4 bases; unmatched junction nucleotides: 9. From germline, CDR1 is SGHTA and CDR2 FQGNSA. The CDR3 is 16 amino acids. Here the CDR3 DNA reads TGTGCCAGCAGACCATATAGCGGGGGGGCGTCAGATACGCAGTATTTT. Translated: CASRPYSGGASDTQYF.

The chain joins TRBV6-2 or TRBV6-3 to TRBJ2-5, with 15 bases matching TRBD2. The germline CDR1 and CDR2 sequences are MNHEY and SVGEGT. The trim removed 0 bases at V and 4 bases at J, leaving 3 bases unmatched. The CDR3 sequence is 17 residues long. CDR3 nucleotides: TGTGCCAGCAGTTACTCCGGACTAGCGGGGGGGCCAGAGACCCAGTACTTC. Amino acids: CASSYSGLAGGPETQYF.

V gene TRBV19 combines with J gene TRBJ1-5; the D gene is possibly TRBD1 (6 bases). The CDR3 spans 17 residues. Germline loops: CDR1 LNHDA, CDR2 SQIVND (reference sequence). V gave up 4 bases and J gave up 5 bases, with 21 bases separating them. The CDR3 DNA reads TGTGCCAGTAGTACGTTACAGGGAAGTAGTCAATATCAGCCCCAGCATTTT. It encodes CASSTLQGSSQYQPQHF.

This clone is a singleton in its sample. The sample contains more than one DNA sequence encoding this CDR3. The genes are TRBV29-1 and TRBJ1-1; 9 nucleotides agree with TRBD1. CDR1 and CDR2 from the germline V gene are SQVTM and ANQGSEA. Germline trimming cut 6 bases from V and 1 base from J; bases unmatched to any gene: 0. There are 12 residues in the CDR3. The CDR3 bases are TGCAGCGTGGGACAGGGGAACACTGAAGCTTTCTTT. Amino acids: CSVGQGNTEAFF.

The CDR3 DNA sequence: TGTGCCAGCATTCTTAACAGGAGCTCACCCCTCCACTTT. This sequence encodes CASILNRSSPLHF. This chain links TRBV2 with TRBJ1-6, with D tentatively TRBD1 (5 bases). The germline V and J ends were trimmed by 7 bases and 10 bases, with 14 bases remaining between them. This CDR3 region has 13 residues. Per germline, CDR1 SNHLY and CDR2 FYNNEI.

V and J are TRBV4-3 and TRBJ2-5, with 7 bases lining up with TRBD1. The trim removed 0 bases at V and 5 bases at J, leaving 9 bases unmatched. This CDR3 has 16 residues. Germline lookup yields CDR1 LGHNA and CDR2 YSLEER. DNA of the CDR3: TGCGCCAGCAGCCAAGACTCTACGACAGGGCACGAGACCCAGTACTTC. Translation gives CASSQDSTTGHETQYF.

This sequence joins TRBV5-6 and TRBJ1-3; no reliable D call. The CDR3 consists of 11 residues. The V gene's germline CDR1 is SGHDT and CDR2 YYEEEE. Trimming shortened V by 1 base and J by 7 bases, and 3 bases separated the two germline ends. The CDR3 nucleotides are TGTGCCAGCAGCTTGCAGAACACCATATATTTT. This encodes CASSLQNTIYF.

The genes are TRBV9 and TRBJ1-3; D uncertain. V lost 0 bases and J lost 1, with 5 bases in between. Germline CDR1 SGDLS, CDR2 YYNGEE. This CDR3 has 14 amino acids. The CDR3 region has the DNA TGTGCCAGCAGCGTAGTCGGTTCTGGAAACACCATATATTTT. Protein: CASSVVGSGNTIYF.